The following is a TCR beta chain sequence with its context. Antigen: not known. The source of the sample is a study of shared clonotypes between healthy human individuals. Study-wide findings and caveats: Specimens sampled were limited to blood, with tissue repertoires likely differing. The sharing of approximately 5.1% of naive CD4 clonotypes was seen across a handful of donors.

TCRdb's copy holds only in-frame clones and misses some; the assay was immunoSEQ multiplex PCR. The table lists millions of clones, approximately 93% of them singletons. Material: naive CD4+ T cells from PBMCs. The subset is: CD45RA+ positively selected. This TCR came from a young man in good health. Some clones in this sample may be carry-over from other donors' samples.

The CDR3 loop reads CASSLVGTGRPYEQYF. Written as DNA, the CDR3 is TGTGCCAGCAGCTTGGTCGGGACAGGGAGACCCTACGAGCAGTACTTC. The chain is built from TRBV5-4 and TRBJ2-7; 9 bases fit TRBD1. Trimming at V came to 0 bases and at J to 2 bases, leaving 6 bases not matched to a gene. This CDR3 spans 16 amino acids. In germline, CDR1 is SGHNT, CDR2 YYREEE (reference sequence). Based on the CDR3 plus reference TRBV5-4 and TRBJ2-7, the full variable domain is ETGVTQSPTHLIKTRGQQVTLRCSSQSGHNTVSWYQQALGQGPQFIFQYYREEENGRGNFPPRFSGLQFPNYSSELNVNALELDDSALYLCASSLVGTGRPYEQYFGPGTRLTVT.